In its sample, the clone carrying this T cell receptor beta chain is medium-sized. The antigen remains undetermined. The sample originates from a study of spatial heterogeneity in lung cancer. Study summary: Alpha-chain sequences were consistently detected in smaller numbers than beta-chain sequences. Every unique TCR and UMI combination, on average, appeared more than ten times in raw reads. Findings and caveats of the study: Within tumors, counts of expanded alpha and beta TCRs tracked tumor mutation counts.

From germline, CDR1 is LNHDA and CDR2 SQIVND (reference sequence). This CDR3 is built from 17 residues. V gave up 2 bases and J gave up 0 bases, with 16 bases separating them. On each TCR cDNA molecule, a unique molecular identifier was present. TCRdb reprocessed the 5' RACE reads via MiXCR and lists one record per CDR3 protein. The sample lists 6,500 to 8,500 distinct CDR3 sequences, 3% to 3.5% occurring once. As for time point: sample taken at primary tumor resection. The sequenced material consisted of unsorted whole RNA from tumor, nontumor lung or frozen PBMC. Here the sequenced sample was lung tumor tissue, taken at surgery. The rearrangement uses TRBV19 and TRBJ1-1, with unresolved D. This TCR was recovered from a male donor with early-stage non-small cell lung cancer. The CDR3 region is CASSIPLAHGMNTEAFF. The CDR3 DNA sequence: TGTGCCAGTAGTATACCCTTAGCCCATGGGATGAACACTGAAGCTTTCTTT.